This T cell receptor (beta chain) was sequenced in a study of blood T cell repertoires in COVID-19 (dated by TCRdb to between 2020 and 2021). Study-wide context: The collaborator samples originated in the United States, Italy and Spain and spanned the acute and convalescent phases of COVID-19. The material from the prospective study consisted of cDNA or gDNA derived from T cells, B-cell-depleted T cells, or PBMCs. The dataset comprised deeply sampled blood TCRbeta repertoires from subjects exposed to, actively infected with, or recovered from COVID-19. A freely available public database, intended as a resource for researchers studying the immune response to SARS-CoV-2, is where the repertoires were released. The samples were drawn from the first 160 participants of the ongoing ImmuneRACE study and from 950 to 1,500 subjects provided by 6 global collaborators. The sample metadata nearly always contained a de-identified subject ID, COVID-19 status, age in years and sex. Where HLA class I and class II types were available, the types were taken from metadata supplied by the sample provider, not from assay-based typing.

At one collaborating source in Seattle, patients were enrolled during active infection and were followed longitudinally through the course of disease. Each collaborating institution followed its own protocols to collect whole blood in K2EDTA tubes. For TCRbeta analysis, collaborators shipped samples as frozen whole blood, isolated PBMCs, or DNA extracted from either of those sample types. V and J lose 5 bases and 4 bases, and a span of 8 bases separates them. From cysteine to phenylalanine, the CDR3 is 13 amino acids long. Here the CDR3 DNA is all that survives: 39 bases in frame from base 1. CDR1 SGHNT and CDR2 YENEEA are derived from the germline V gene. TCRbeta CDR3 regions were amplified from genomic DNA by means of the immunoSEQ Assay, a bias-controlled multiplex PCR. The source study handled its data this way. Within the assay, amplification of reference gene primers was used to estimate how many nucleated cells each sample contained. Sequence reads were collapsed and filtered to measure the absolute abundance of every unique TCRbeta CDR3 rearrangement. For each sample, productive Simpson clonality was calculated as the square root of Simpson's diversity index across productive rearrangements. The immuneACCESS repertoire file appears here via TCRdb, limited to in-frame rearrangements. These files lack a portion of the clones; in checked studies, under half of the deficit traces to unresolved V genes, and the cause of the others is not known. V, J and clone size are those of that table, while D and trimming were read from the DNA. This sample comprises some 150,000 clones, roughly 88% of them detected only once. The biggest ten clones account for more than 7.5% of the sample.

A word on this clone: What this receptor recognizes is not known. No qualities accompany the bases; no much larger clone lies one base away.

What the research found in general, with its limitations: Clinical and demographic metadata were provided uncurated, with the amount varying by source and participant.

The TCR was taken from a woman in her sixties or seventies with COVID-19, enrolled during active disease. Source material: peripheral blood. This receptor chain uses TRBV11-3 and TRBJ1-4; perhaps TRBD1 is the D gene, with 5 bases matching. The CDR3 reads as follows: CASSQGYNEKLFF. Read as DNA, the sequence is TGTGCCAGCAGCCAGGGATATAATGAAAAACTGTTTTTT.